What follows is one T cell receptor beta chain and its context. Its target is unknown. This sample stems from a study of T cell responses to AZD1222 COVID-19 vaccine. Study-wide points: Donor demographics were predominantly white British with a female majority; clonal diversity may be underestimated. Unmutated variant regions reportedly attract nearly half of all spike-specific TCRs. Across spike, vaccine-associated CD4 TCRs were found, dominant at 160-218 and 743-854. Spike-specific TCR depth and breadth grew after two AZD1222 doses.

Here immunoSEQ multiplex PCR was the method, and the copy in TCRdb shows in-frame clones only, minus some. In the table there are 120,000 to 150,000 clones, under 95% of which are singletons. The CDR3 covers 14 residues. This sample comprised peripheral blood, obtained 28 days after the second AZD1222 dose. V is TRBV21-1 and J is TRBJ2-7; the table's D call, TRBD1, was not checked against the DNA. TRBV21-1 is a documented pseudogene. The clonotype originates from an adult who received the AZD1222 COVID-19 vaccine. The CDR3: CASSNPTGTYEQYF. The DNA of the CDR3 is TGTGCCAGCAGCAATCCGACAGGCACCTACGAGCAGTACTTC.